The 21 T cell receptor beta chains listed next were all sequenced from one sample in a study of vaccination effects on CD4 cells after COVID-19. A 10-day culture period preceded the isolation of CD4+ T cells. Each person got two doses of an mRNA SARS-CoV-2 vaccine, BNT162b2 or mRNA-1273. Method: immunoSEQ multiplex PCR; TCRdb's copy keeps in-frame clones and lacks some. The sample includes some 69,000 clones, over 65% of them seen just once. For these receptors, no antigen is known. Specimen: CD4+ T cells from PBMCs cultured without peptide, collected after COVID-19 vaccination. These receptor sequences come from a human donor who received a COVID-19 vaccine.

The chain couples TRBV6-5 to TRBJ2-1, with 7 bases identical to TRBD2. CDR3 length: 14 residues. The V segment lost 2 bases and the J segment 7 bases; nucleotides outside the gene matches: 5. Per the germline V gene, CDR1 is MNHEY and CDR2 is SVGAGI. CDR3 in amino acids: CASSYGGGGNEQFF. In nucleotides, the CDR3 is TGTGCCAGCAGTTACGGGGGGGGAGGGAATGAGCAGTTCTTC.

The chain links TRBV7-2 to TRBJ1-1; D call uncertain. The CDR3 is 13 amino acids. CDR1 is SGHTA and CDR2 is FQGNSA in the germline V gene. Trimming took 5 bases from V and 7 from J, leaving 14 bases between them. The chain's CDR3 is CASSPGWGLEAFF. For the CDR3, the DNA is TGTGCCAGCAGCCCGGGGTGGGGTCTTGAAGCTTTCTTT.

The DNA for the CDR3 is TGTGCCAGCAGTTTATCCCGGGACTTCGGAATCCTAGCCAAAAACATTCAGTACTTC. Translating it yields CASSLSRDFGILAKNIQYF. The chain links TRBV27 to TRBJ2-4, with D maybe TRBD2 (6 bases). Trimming removed 0 bases from V and 0 bases from J, with 18 bases in between. The CDR3 spans 19 residues. CDR1 is MNHEY and CDR2 is SMNVEV in the germline V gene (reference sequence).

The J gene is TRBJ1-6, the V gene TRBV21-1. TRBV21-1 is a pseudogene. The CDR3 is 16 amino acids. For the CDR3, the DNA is TGTGCCAGCAGCAAAGATCCCCAGGGAGGAGATTCACCCCTCCACTTT. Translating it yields CASSKDPQGGDSPLHF.

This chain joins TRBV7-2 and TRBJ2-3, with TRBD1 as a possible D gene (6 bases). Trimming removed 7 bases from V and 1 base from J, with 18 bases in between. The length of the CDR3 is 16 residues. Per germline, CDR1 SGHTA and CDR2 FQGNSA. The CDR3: CASTFSRGGRTDTQYF. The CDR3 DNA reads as TGTGCCAGCACCTTCTCCAGGGGCGGGCGCACAGATACGCAGTATTTT.

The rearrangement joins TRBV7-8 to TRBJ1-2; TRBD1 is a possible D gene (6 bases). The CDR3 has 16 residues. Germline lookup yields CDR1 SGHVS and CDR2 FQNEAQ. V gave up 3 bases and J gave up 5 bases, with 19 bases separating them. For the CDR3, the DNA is TGTGCCAGCAGCTTTGGGACACATTCTATAATATATGGCTACACCTTC. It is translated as CASSFGTHSIIYGYTF.

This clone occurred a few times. CDR3 sequence (DNA): TGTGCCAGCAGCTTAGGCGGGGATAGCAATCAGCCCCAGCATTTT. This translates into CASSLGGDSNQPQHF. V is TRBV7-9 and J is TRBJ1-5, with D uncertain. V was trimmed by 1 base and J by 0 bases, leaving 7 bases between them. Looked up from germline, CDR1 is SEHNR and CDR2 is FQNEAQ (reference sequence). The CDR3 is made up of 15 amino acids.

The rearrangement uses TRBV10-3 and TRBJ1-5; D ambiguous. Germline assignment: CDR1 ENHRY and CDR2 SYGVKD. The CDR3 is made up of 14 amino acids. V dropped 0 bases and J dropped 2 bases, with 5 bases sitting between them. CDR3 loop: CAISESPGNQPQHF. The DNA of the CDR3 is TGTGCCATCAGTGAGTCCCCAGGCAATCAGCCCCAGCATTTT.

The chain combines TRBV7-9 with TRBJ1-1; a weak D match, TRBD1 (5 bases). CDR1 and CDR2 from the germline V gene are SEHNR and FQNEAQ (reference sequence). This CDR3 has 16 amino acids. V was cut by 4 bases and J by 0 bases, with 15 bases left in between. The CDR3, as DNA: TGTGCCAGCAGCTCATTAAGACAGATATTGAACACTGAAGCTTTCTTT. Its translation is CASSSLRQILNTEAFF.

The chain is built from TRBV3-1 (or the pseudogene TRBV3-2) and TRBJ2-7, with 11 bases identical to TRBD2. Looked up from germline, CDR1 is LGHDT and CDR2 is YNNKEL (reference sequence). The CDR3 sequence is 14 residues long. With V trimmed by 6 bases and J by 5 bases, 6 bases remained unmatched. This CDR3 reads CASRNSGGANEQYV. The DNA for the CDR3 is TGTGCCAGCAGGAATAGCGGGGGGGCAAACGAGCAGTACGTC.

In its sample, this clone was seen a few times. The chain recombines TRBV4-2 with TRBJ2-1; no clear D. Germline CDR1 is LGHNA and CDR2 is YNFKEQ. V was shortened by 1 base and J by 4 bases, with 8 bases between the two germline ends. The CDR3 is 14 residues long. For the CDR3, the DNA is TGTGCCAGCAGCCAAGTTAGGGATTACAATGAGCAGTTCTTC. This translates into CASSQVRDYNEQFF.

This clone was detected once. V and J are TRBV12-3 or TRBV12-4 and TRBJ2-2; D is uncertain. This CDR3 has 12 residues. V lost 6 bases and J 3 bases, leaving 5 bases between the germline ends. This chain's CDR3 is CASSRYTGELFF. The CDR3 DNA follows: TGTGCCAGCAGCCGCTACACCGGGGAGCTGTTTTTT.

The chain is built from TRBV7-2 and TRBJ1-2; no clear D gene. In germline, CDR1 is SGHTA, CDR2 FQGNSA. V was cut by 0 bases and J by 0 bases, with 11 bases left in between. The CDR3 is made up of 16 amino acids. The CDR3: CASSLAGGSANYGYTF. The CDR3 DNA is TGTGCCAGCAGCTTAGCAGGCGGGTCAGCTAACTATGGCTACACCTTC.

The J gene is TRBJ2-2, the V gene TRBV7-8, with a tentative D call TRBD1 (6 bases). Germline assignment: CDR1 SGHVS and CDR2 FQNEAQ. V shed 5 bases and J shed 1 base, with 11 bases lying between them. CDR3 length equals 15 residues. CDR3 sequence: CASSSGQLNTGELFF. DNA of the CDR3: TGTGCCAGCAGCAGTGGACAGTTGAACACCGGGGAGCTGTTTTTT.

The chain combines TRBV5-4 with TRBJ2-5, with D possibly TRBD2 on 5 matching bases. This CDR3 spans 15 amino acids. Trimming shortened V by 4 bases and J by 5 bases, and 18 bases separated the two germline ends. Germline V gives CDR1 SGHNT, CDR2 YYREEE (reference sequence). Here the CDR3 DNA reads TGTGCCAGCAGCCAAGAAACCGGGGTGGTGGAGACCCAGTACTTC. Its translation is CASSQETGVVETQYF.

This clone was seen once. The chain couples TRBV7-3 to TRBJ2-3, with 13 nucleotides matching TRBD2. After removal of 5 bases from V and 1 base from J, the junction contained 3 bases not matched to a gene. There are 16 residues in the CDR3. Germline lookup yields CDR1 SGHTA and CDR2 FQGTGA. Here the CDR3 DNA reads TGTGCCAGCAGCAGGACTAGCGGGGGAGGCACAGATACGCAGTATTTT. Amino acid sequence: CASSRTSGGGTDTQYF.

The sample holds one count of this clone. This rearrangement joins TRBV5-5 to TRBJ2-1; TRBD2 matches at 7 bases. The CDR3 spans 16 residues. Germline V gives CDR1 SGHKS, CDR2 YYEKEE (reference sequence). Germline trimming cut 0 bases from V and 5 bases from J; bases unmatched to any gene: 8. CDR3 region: CASSLGGGLGNNEQFF. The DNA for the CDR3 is TGTGCCAGCAGCTTGGGGGGGGGTTTAGGGAACAATGAGCAGTTCTTC.

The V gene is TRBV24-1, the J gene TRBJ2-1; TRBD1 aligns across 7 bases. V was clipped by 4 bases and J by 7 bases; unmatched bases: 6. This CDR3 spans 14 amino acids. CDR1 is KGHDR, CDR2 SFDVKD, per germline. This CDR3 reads CATSDQGVLNEQFF. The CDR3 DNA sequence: TGTGCCACCAGTGACCAGGGGGTCTTGAATGAGCAGTTCTTC.

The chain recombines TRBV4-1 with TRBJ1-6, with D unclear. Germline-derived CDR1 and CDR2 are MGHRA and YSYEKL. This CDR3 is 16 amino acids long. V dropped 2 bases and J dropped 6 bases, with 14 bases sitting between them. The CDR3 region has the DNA TGCGCCAGCAGCCAAACGGCGGGTATCAGTAATTCACCCCTCCACTTT. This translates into CASSQTAGISNSPLHF.

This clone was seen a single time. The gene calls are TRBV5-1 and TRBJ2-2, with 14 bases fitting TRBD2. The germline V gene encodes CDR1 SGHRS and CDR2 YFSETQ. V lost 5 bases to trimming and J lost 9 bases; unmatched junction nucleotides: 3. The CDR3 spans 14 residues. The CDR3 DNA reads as TGCGCCAGCAGGGGACTAGCGGGGGAAAGGGAGCTGTTTTTT. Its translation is CASRGLAGERELFF.

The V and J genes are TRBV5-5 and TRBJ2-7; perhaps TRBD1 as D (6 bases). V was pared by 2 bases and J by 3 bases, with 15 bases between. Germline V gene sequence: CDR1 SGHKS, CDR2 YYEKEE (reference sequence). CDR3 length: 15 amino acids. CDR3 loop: CASSFGLGAYYEQYV. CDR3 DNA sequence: TGTGCCAGCAGCTTTGGTTTGGGGGCTTACTACGAGCAGTACGTC.